A single sample is the source of the 15 T cell receptor beta chains below, sequenced in a study of CD8+ T cells in alopecia areata. RNA extraction and reverse transcription yielded cDNA as sequencing template. Using immunoSEQ multiplex PCR, the repertoire was profiled, and TCRdb retains in-frame clones only, with some absent. Among about 76,000 clones listed, roughly 30% were seen once. The treatment is: oral pan-JAK inhibitor, 5-10 mg twice daily. Sequences were derived from CD8+ T cells sorted from blood, sampled at week 4, from a patient treated with tofacitinib. All receptors derive from a human donor with alopecia areata.

The chain couples TRBV25-1 to TRBJ2-7; D remains unclear. The V and J ends lost 3 bases and 3 bases respectively, with 12 bases between them. Germline V gene sequence: CDR1 MGHDK, CDR2 SYGVNS. The length of the CDR3 is 14 residues. DNA for the CDR3: TGTGCCAGCAGTGACCCCAGGTCGGACTACGAGCAGTACTTC. Protein sequence: CASSDPRSDYEQYF.

The gene calls are TRBV19 and TRBJ1-1, with D tentatively TRBD1 (6 bases). The ends were cut back, 10 bases at V and 4 bases at J, with 13 bases in the middle. This CDR3 is 12 amino acids long. Per germline, CDR1 LNHDA and CDR2 SQIVND (reference sequence). The CDR3 sequence is CATLAGATEAFF. CDR3 nucleotides: TGTGCCACTTTAGCGGGGGCCACTGAAGCTTTCTTT.

Only a few counts were recorded for this clone. CDR3: CASTRGRIIDEQFF. CDR3 nucleotides: TGTGCCAGCACACGGGGGCGCATAATCGATGAGCAGTTCTTC. The V call is TRBV10-3, the J call TRBJ2-1; D is possibly TRBD1 or TRBD2 (6 bases each). This CDR3 has 14 residues. In germline, CDR1 is ENHRY, CDR2 SYGVKD. With 10 bases removed from V and 8 bases from J, the gap between germline ends came to 21 bases.

To note about this clone: This may arise from a read error, as a much more abundant clone is one base away. V gene TRBV7-9 combines with J gene TRBJ2-7; no clear D. V lost 1 base, J lost 2 bases, and 6 bases lay in between. Germline V gives CDR1 SEHNR, CDR2 FQNEAQ (reference sequence). This CDR3 spans 13 amino acids. In DNA, the CDR3 is TGTGCCAGCAGCTTAGAACGAGCCTACGAGCAGTACTTC. Translated: CASSLERAYEQYF.

This clone has at least ten counts. This chain joins TRBV5-1 and TRBJ2-5; no firm D call. CDR3 length: 13 amino acids. Deletions cut 4 bases from V and 3 bases from J, with 10 bases between. Per germline, CDR1 SGHRS and CDR2 YFSETQ. The CDR3 bases are TGCGCCAGCAGCGTCTACACTGAAGAGACCCAGTACTTC. This encodes CASSVYTEETQYF. Together with reference TRBV5-1 and TRBJ2-5, the CDR3 gives the full variable domain: KAGVTQTPRYLIKTRGQQVTLSCSPISGHRSVSWYQQTPGQGLQFLFEYFSETQRNKGNFPGRFSGRQFSNSRSEMNVSTLELGDSALYLCASSVYTEETQYFGPGTRLLVL.

This clone was seen more than once but under ten times. The J gene is TRBJ2-1, the V gene TRBV7-6, with D unclear. The germline V gene has CDR1 SGHVS and CDR2 FNYEAQ. V gave up 5 bases and J gave up 6 bases, with 8 bases separating them. This CDR3 region has 12 residues. The CDR3 sequence: CASSLIGNEQFF. In DNA, the CDR3 is TGTGCCAGCAGCCTTATCGGCAATGAGCAGTTCTTC. Drawing the rest from reference TRBV7-6 and TRBJ2-1, the complete variable domain is GAGVSQSPRYKVTKRGQDVALRCDPISGHVSLYWYRQALGQGPEFLTYFNYEAQQDKSGLPNDRFSAERPEGSISTLTIQRTEQRDSAMYRCASSLIGNEQFFGPGTRLTVL.

J is TRBJ2-2 and V is TRBV25-1; tentatively, D is TRBD1 or TRBD2 (5 bases each). The CDR3 totals 15 residues. V shed 3 bases and J shed 1 base, with 9 bases lying between them. Germline CDR1 and CDR2: MGHDK and SYGVNS. CDR3 sequence: CASSEGRKNTGELFF. For the CDR3, the DNA is TGTGCCAGCAGTGAGGGACGGAAGAACACCGGGGAGCTGTTTTTT.

The J gene is TRBJ2-7, the V gene TRBV5-1; 9 bases are a match to TRBD1. The germline CDR1 and CDR2 sequences are SGHRS and YFSETQ. The CDR3 runs 14 residues. With V trimmed by 4 bases and J by 1 base, 3 bases remained unmatched. CDR3 nucleotides: TGCGCCAGCAGCACCGGGACAGGGTCCTACGAGCAGTACTTC. Residues: CASSTGTGSYEQYF.

The genes are TRBV29-1 and TRBJ2-1; TRBD2 aligns across 10 bases. From germline, CDR1 is SQVTM and CDR2 ANQGSEA. This CDR3 spans 15 amino acids. Trimming at V came to 6 bases and at J to 0 bases, leaving 5 bases not matched to a gene. The CDR3 here is CSVVTSGRSYNEQFF. CDR3 DNA sequence: TGCAGCGTCGTGACTAGCGGGCGCTCCTACAATGAGCAGTTCTTC.

This chain uses TRBV19 with TRBJ1-1, with D maybe TRBD1 (5 bases). The V gene's germline CDR1 is LNHDA and CDR2 SQIVND (reference sequence). Trimming took 5 bases from V and 2 from J, leaving 12 bases between them. The CDR3 totals 14 residues. The CDR3 DNA reads as TGTGCCAGTAGTGCGACCTGGGGCAACACTGAAGCTTTCTTT. This encodes CASSATWGNTEAFF.

This sequence joins TRBV29-1 and TRBJ2-3; maybe TRBD2 (5 bases). Germline V CDR1 and CDR2: SQVTM, ANQGSEA. CDR3 length: 15 residues. V shed 0 bases and J shed 3 bases, with 13 bases lying between them. Written as DNA, the CDR3 is TGCAGCGTTGAAGATCGTGGGAGAACGACAGATACGCAGTATTTT. It translates to CSVEDRGRTTDTQYF.

This clone was seen a few times. CDR3 DNA sequence: TGTGCCAGCGGACTCTTGGGGGAAGAGACCCAGTACTTC. It translates to CASGLLGEETQYF. The chain is built from TRBV7-9 and TRBJ2-5; the D call may be TRBD1 or TRBD2 (5 bases each). The germline CDR1 and CDR2 sequences are SEHNR and FQNEAQ (reference sequence). The V end lost 8 bases, the J end lost 3 bases, and 13 bases lay between the germline ends. The CDR3 spans 13 residues.

V and J are TRBV6-6 and TRBJ2-3; 7 bases match TRBD2. The CDR3 spans 16 residues. With V trimmed by 5 bases and J by 2 bases, 10 bases remained unmatched. CDR1 is MNHNY, CDR2 SVGAGI, per germline (reference sequence). CDR3 nucleotide sequence: TGTGCCAGCAGTGTACCCGGGGACTATTACACAGATACGCAGTATTTT. Translated, it gives CASSVPGDYYTDTQYF.

This clone turned up a few times. This rearrangement joins TRBV20-1 to TRBJ2-7, with D uncertain. Deletions cut 4 bases from V and 2 bases from J, with 6 bases between. The CDR3 is made up of 11 amino acids. Germline V CDR1 and CDR2: DFQATT, SNEGSKA (reference sequence). The CDR3 bases are TGCAGTGCTATGCCGCCCTACGAGCAGTACTTC. Residues: CSAMPPYEQYF.

This clone was seen a handful of times. The chain couples TRBV7-9 to TRBJ1-1, with TRBD1 as a possible D gene (5 bases). V was trimmed by 6 bases and J by 1 base, leaving 6 bases between them. Germline V gives CDR1 SEHNR, CDR2 FQNEAQ (reference sequence). The CDR3 runs to 12 residues. The CDR3 reads CASSRGNTEAFF. CDR3 DNA: TGTGCCAGCAGTAGGGGGAACACTGAAGCTTTCTTT.